This note documents a single T cell receptor beta chain sequence. Its antigen is unknown. Germline CDR1 is LGHNA and CDR2 is YSLEER. V lost 4 bases and J 7 bases, leaving 13 bases between the germline ends. This CDR3 spans 13 amino acids. This entry is derived from a study of CD8 T cells in Susac syndrome. Overall study findings and caveats: A relatively small number of individuals underwent TCR sequencing and HLA analysis.

The multiple sclerosis controls were treatment-naive patients, and their relapsing-remitting disease was stable or active. Negative isolation yielded the CD8+ and CD4+ T cells, while FACS enriched the TEMRA cells. It was with random hexamers that 0.5 to 1 ug RNA was reverse transcribed. The amplification used immunoSEQ multiplex PCR on TCR beta CDR3; it spanned 54 Vbeta and 13 Jbeta. MiXCR, applied by TCRdb to the immunoSEQ multiplex PCR reads, yields one record per CDR3 protein. The data show around 300,000 distinct CDR3 sequences, approximately 89% seen once. The chain joins TRBV4-3 to TRBJ1-1; no definite D call. The sequencing input was CD8+ T cells from PBMCs. The origin of this receptor is a human donor with multiple sclerosis. This chain's CDR3 is CASSPYGRSEAFF. The DNA of the CDR3 is TGCGCCAGCAGCCCCTACGGACGGAGTGAAGCTTTCTTT.